The present TCR beta chain was sequenced within a study of T cell repertoires in cytomegalovirus infection (dated by TCRdb to the late 2010s). General notes on the study: Donor HLA type was relevant to the analysis, because carriage of CMV infection together with the matching HLA type was indicated by public TCR beta signatures.

V gives up 3 bases and J gives up 8 bases, and the segment between their germline ends measures 16 bases. According to the germline V gene (reference sequence), CDR1 reads DFQATT and CDR2 reads SNEGSKA. The CDR3, from cysteine to phenylalanine, totals 13 residues. Of all the DNA, just the CDR3 is kept, 39 bases in frame from base 1. The sequencer was an Illumina HiSeq 1500. The public reads were reanalyzed by TCRdb: fastp trimming at Q25, MiXCR alignment, in-frame beta chains only. Duplicate CDR3 protein sequences are folded into a single record with the most common DNA and genes. The sample records around 74,000 distinct CDR3 sequences, around 3.5% of which are singletons. The ten largest make up under 6% of the sample. The paper's findings and limits, for the study overall: The ex vivo response was dominated by HLA-C-restricted CMV-specific TCR beta clonotypes, which also provided the single most frequent clonotype in two of eight donors. In both this cohort and an independent roughly 400-donor cohort, the cumulative frequency of public TCR beta family members distinguished carriers of CMV infection plus the relevant HLA type.

This clonotype was picked up many times. There is no known antigen for this receptor. No clone much larger than this one lies a single base away; base qualities are absent. The chain links TRBV20-1 with TRBJ1-2; matching of 5 bases hints at TRBD1 as the D gene. The clonotype was recovered from a human donor in good health (CMV status not recorded). Some clones in this sample may be carry-over from other donors' samples. Sample: PBMCs. The nucleotide sequence reads TGCAGTGCTAGCCACAGCGGGGGAGCCGGCTACACCTTC. It is translated as CSASHSGGAGYTF.